The next 27 T cell receptor beta chains were all read from a single sample in a study of OX40 agonist ivuxolimab in advanced cancers. Using immunoSEQ multiplex PCR, the repertoire was profiled, and TCRdb retains in-frame clones only, with some absent. The table shows around 67,000 clones, with roughly 80% occurring only once. The material was CD4+ or CD8+ T cells sorted from blood, obtained in a trial of the OX40 agonist ivuxolimab. These receptors were obtained from an adult with an advanced solid tumor such as melanoma, head and neck, liver or kidney cancer.

A few counts support this clone. In the same sample, other DNA sequences code for this CDR3. V usage is TRBV6-1 and J usage is TRBJ1-2; D may be TRBD1 (5 bases). Trimming removed 3 bases from V and 2 bases from J, with 7 bases in between. This CDR3 has 13 residues. Germline CDR1 MNHNS, CDR2 SASEGT. CDR3 nucleotides: TGTGCCAGCAGTGAGGCAGGGAACTATGGCTACACCTTC. Translating it yields CASSEAGNYGYTF.

This clone was recorded only once. This chain links TRBV28 with TRBJ1-1, with a weak D call TRBD1 (6 bases). CDR1 is MDHEN, CDR2 SYDVKM, per germline. The CDR3 is 14 residues long. V was cut by 6 bases and J by 4 bases, with 15 bases left in between. The CDR3 sequence is CASSPGGPGTEAFF. CDR3 nucleotides: TGTGCCAGCAGCCCTGGGGGGCCCGGCACTGAAGCTTTCTTT.

This clone appeared once. The genes are TRBV15 and TRBJ2-2, with D perhaps being TRBD1 or TRBD2 (5 bases each). V lost 5 bases and J 0 bases, leaving 7 bases between the germline ends. CDR3 length: 14 residues. CDR1 is LNHNV and CDR2 is YYDKDF in the germline V gene (reference sequence). CDR3 sequence reads: CATSWGPNTGELFF. CDR3 DNA: TGTGCCACCAGCTGGGGACCGAACACCGGGGAGCTGTTTTTT. Using reference TRBV15 and TRBJ2-2 for the parts outside the CDR3, the full variable domain is DAMVIQNPRYQVTQFGKPVTLSCSQTLNHNVMYWYQQKSSQAPKLLFHYYDKDFNNEADTPDNFQSRRPNTSFCFLDIRSPGLGDTAMYLCATSWGPNTGELFFGEGSRLTVL.

The chain couples TRBV12-5 to TRBJ1-1; 8 positions agree with TRBD1. CDR1 is LGHNT and CDR2 is FRNRAP in the germline V gene. The CDR3 is 20 amino acids. V lost 4 bases, J lost 0 bases, and 19 bases stayed unmatched. The CDR3 loop reads CASGSVGAGGEYKVNTEAFF. The CDR3 DNA is TGTGCTAGTGGTTCGGTGGGGGCAGGGGGCGAGTATAAGGTGAACACTGAAGCTTTCTTT.

V and J are TRBV19 and TRBJ2-5; TRBD1 matches at 7 bases. The J call is uncertain, as TRBJ2-7 better fits the DNA end. CDR3 length: 13 amino acids. Germline V gives CDR1 LNHDA, CDR2 SQIVND (reference sequence). CDR3 region: CASKETGSYEQYF. CDR3 coding DNA: TGTGCCAGTAAGGAGACAGGGTCCTACGAGCAGTACTTC.

V and J are TRBV6-5 and TRBJ1-1; D possibly corresponds to TRBD1 (6 bases). Germline CDR1 is MNHEY and CDR2 is SVGAGI. This CDR3 has 14 residues. The V gene lost 6 bases and the J gene lost 0 bases, with 11 bases spanning the gap. The DNA of the CDR3 is TGTGCCAGCAGCCGGACAGTCATGAACACTGAAGCTTTCTTT. It translates to CASSRTVMNTEAFF.

The chain has TRBV14 and TRBJ2-1; D gene ambiguous. CDR1 is SGHDN, CDR2 FVKESK, per germline. V lost 4 bases and J 2 bases, leaving 12 bases between the germline ends. This CDR3 comprises 15 residues. CDR3 DNA sequence: TGTGCCAGCAGCCCCCACGGGCAAACCTACAATGAGCAGTTCTTC. This gives the protein CASSPHGQTYNEQFF.

V gene TRBV4-3 combines with J gene TRBJ2-1, with a tentative D call TRBD2 (6 bases). V was trimmed by 0 bases and J by 9 bases, leaving 21 bases between them. This CDR3 is built from 17 residues. Germline V gives CDR1 LGHNA, CDR2 YSLEER. DNA for the CDR3: TGCGCCAGCAGCCAAGATAGTCTGGGGACTGGAAACTCTGAGCAGTTCTTC. The encoded protein is CASSQDSLGTGNSEQFF.

The chain has TRBV2 and TRBJ2-3; TRBD2 aligns across 7 bases. The V and J ends lost 11 bases and 6 bases, in that order; junction bases with no gene match: 8. The length of the CDR3 is 12 residues. The V gene's germline CDR1 is SNHLY and CDR2 FYNNEI. The CDR3 loop is CAGAWEGDTQYF. The CDR3 coding sequence is TGTGCCGGTGCTTGGGAGGGGGATACGCAGTATTTT.

The rearrangement links TRBV27 to TRBJ1-5; 7 bases agree with TRBD1. The CDR3 covers 17 residues. CDR1 is MNHEY, CDR2 SMNVEV, per germline (reference sequence). Trimming at V came to 7 bases and at J to 2 bases, leaving 14 bases not matched to a gene. CDR3 DNA: TGTGCCAGCACCTTAGGGGGCAGACAAGTCGGCAATCAGCCCCAGCATTTT. Residues: CASTLGGRQVGNQPQHF.

This rearrangement joins TRBV5-1 to TRBJ2-7; 8 bases line up with TRBD1. Per the germline V gene, CDR1 is SGHRS and CDR2 is YFSETQ. The CDR3 is made up of 14 amino acids. The ends lost 0 bases at V and 5 bases at J; junction bases unmatched: 4. CDR3 sequence: CASSLGQGPHEQYF. In DNA form, the CDR3 reads TGCGCCAGCAGCTTGGGACAGGGGCCCCACGAGCAGTACTTC.

CDR3 in DNA: TGTGCCAGCAGTGATCAGGGAAGAGGCTACACCTTC. Translation gives CASSDQGRGYTF. The V call is TRBV6-1, the J call TRBJ1-2; possibly TRBD1 for D (5 bases). CDR3 length: 12 residues. Per germline, CDR1 MNHNS and CDR2 SASEGT. V was pared by 3 bases and J by 8 bases, with 10 bases between.

The chain joins TRBV30 to TRBJ2-2; D is undetermined. The ends were cut back, 0 bases at V and 7 bases at J, with 12 bases in the middle. CDR3 length equals 14 residues. Per the germline V gene, CDR1 is GTSNPN and CDR2 is SVGIG (reference sequence). The CDR3 DNA follows: TGTGCCTGGAGTGTATCTGGGGTTGGCGGGGAGCTGTTTTTT. Amino acids: CAWSVSGVGGELFF. The full variable domain, completed using reference TRBV30 and TRBJ2-2, is SQTIHQWPATLVQPVGSPLSLECTVEGTSNPNLYWYRQAAGRGLQLLFYSVGIGQISSEVPQNLSASRPQDRQFILSSKKLLLSDSGFYLCAWSVSGVGGELFFGEGSRLTVL.

The chain uses TRBV18 and TRBJ2-5, with TRBD1 as a possible D gene (5 bases). CDR3 length equals 12 residues. Trimming cost V 5 bases and J 4 bases, with 8 bases left between them. Looked up from germline, CDR1 is KGHSH and CDR2 is LQKENI. The CDR3 loop reads CASSLQGETQYF. The CDR3 DNA sequence: TGTGCCAGCTCATTGCAGGGAGAGACCCAGTACTTC. Full variable domain (missing parts from reference TRBV18 and TRBJ2-5): NAGVMQNPRHLVRRRGQEARLRCSPMKGHSHVYWYRQLPEEGLKFMVYLQKENIIDESGMPKERFSAEFPKEGPSILRIQQVVRGDSAAYFCASSLQGETQYFGPGTRLLVL.

The rearrangement uses TRBV15 and TRBJ2-7; weak D call: TRBD2 (6 bases). Germline CDR1 LNHNV, CDR2 YYDKDF (reference sequence). This CDR3 comprises 13 residues. Trimming left V 0 bases short and J 7 bases short, with 10 bases between. CDR3 protein: CATSRDSGREQYF. The CDR3 DNA is TGTGCCACCAGCAGAGATTCAGGGAGGGAGCAGTACTTC.

J is TRBJ1-5 and V is TRBV30; no clear D. Per the germline V gene, CDR1 is GTSNPN and CDR2 is SVGIG (reference sequence). Trimming left V 4 bases short and J 3 bases short, with 10 bases between. The CDR3 length is 13 residues. The CDR3 here is CAWTHGYNQPQHF. CDR3 nucleotide sequence: TGTGCCTGGACCCACGGTTACAATCAGCCCCAGCATTTT.

This CDR3 reads CASSSYQPQHF. Written as DNA, the CDR3 is TGTGCCAGCAGTTCCTATCAGCCCCAGCATTTT. The chain uses TRBV28 and TRBJ1-5, with D uncertain. Trimming removed 4 bases at V and 5 bases at J, with 3 bases between. The CDR3 has 11 amino acids. Germline CDR1 and CDR2: MDHEN and SYDVKM. Based on the CDR3 plus reference TRBV28 and TRBJ1-5, the full variable domain is DVKVTQSSRYLVKRTGEKVFLECVQDMDHENMFWYRQDPGLGLRLIYFSYDVKMKEKGDIPEGYSVSREKKERFSLILESASTNQTSMYLCASSSYQPQHFGDGTRLSIL.

V gene TRBV5-1 combines with J gene TRBJ1-2, with unresolved D. Trimming stripped 0 bases from V and 0 bases from J, with 3 bases between. The V gene's germline CDR1 is SGHRS and CDR2 YFSETQ. The CDR3 has 13 amino acids. This CDR3 is CASSLETNYGYTF. As DNA, the CDR3 is TGCGCCAGCAGCTTGGAAACTAACTATGGCTACACCTTC. The whole variable domain, remainder taken from reference TRBV5-1 and TRBJ1-2, is KAGVTQTPRYLIKTRGQQVTLSCSPISGHRSVSWYQQTPGQGLQFLFEYFSETQRNKGNFPGRFSGRQFSNSRSEMNVSTLELGDSALYLCASSLETNYGYTFGSGTRLTVV.

This rearrangement joins TRBV29-1 to TRBJ2-7; no definite D call. The CDR3 sequence is 12 residues long. The V gene's germline CDR1 is SQVTM and CDR2 ANQGSEA. Trimming removed 4 bases from V and 4 bases from J, with 11 bases in between. The CDR3 reads CSVGEDLYEQYF. The CDR3 DNA sequence: TGCAGCGTTGGTGAGGACCTTTACGAGCAGTACTTC.

This chain links TRBV6-5 with TRBJ1-1; no reliable D call. CDR1 is MNHEY and CDR2 is SVGAGI in the germline V gene. This CDR3 has 15 amino acids. V was trimmed by 2 bases and J by 1 base, leaving 11 bases between them. The CDR3 DNA is TGTGCCAGCAGTTACGATGCCAGGCAGAACACTGAAGCTTTCTTT. Translating gives CASSYDARQNTEAFF.

V and J are TRBV5-1 and TRBJ2-5; tentatively, D is TRBD2 (5 bases). The J call may be incorrect, as the DNA end agrees better with TRBJ2-7. The CDR3 consists of 13 residues. Germline V CDR1 and CDR2: SGHRS, YFSETQ. CDR3 coding DNA: TGCGCCAGCAGCTCGGACGGGGCCTACGAGCAGTACTTC. This encodes CASSSDGAYEQYF.

The V call is TRBV11-1, the J call TRBJ2-1; D is unresolved. The V gene lost 1 base and the J gene lost 9 bases, with 4 bases spanning the gap. In germline, CDR1 is SGHAT, CDR2 FQDESV (reference sequence). The CDR3 spans 11 residues. The CDR3 loop reads CASSLGGEQFF. In DNA form, the CDR3 reads TGTGCCAGCAGCTTAGGGGGTGAGCAGTTCTTC.

The rearrangement uses TRBV7-3 and TRBJ2-7; maybe TRBD1 (5 bases). The CDR3 runs 13 residues. Germline CDR1 is SGHTA and CDR2 is FQGTGA. Trimming stripped 2 bases from V and 6 bases from J, with 11 bases between. CDR3 sequence: CASSLVGASEQYF. The CDR3 DNA sequence: TGTGCCAGCAGCTTAGTAGGGGCGAGCGAGCAGTACTTC.

The chain carries TRBV19 and TRBJ2-5; either TRBD1 or TRBD2 may supply D (5 bases each). CDR3 length: 13 residues. The V gene lost 3 bases and the J gene lost 5 bases, with 10 bases spanning the gap. Germline values: CDR1 LNHDA, CDR2 SQIVND (reference sequence). CDR3 protein: CASSILGTETQYF. DNA of the CDR3: TGTGCCAGTAGTATTTTGGGGACCGAGACCCAGTACTTC.

This clone was observed a handful of times. The chain uses TRBV18 and TRBJ2-3; TRBD2 matches 14 bases. Germline V lookup: CDR1 KGHSH, CDR2 LQKENI. Germline trimming cut 1 base from V and 2 bases from J; bases unmatched to any gene: 5. CDR3 size: 18 residues. CDR3 in amino acids: CASSPRTSGGTTTDTQYF. The CDR3 DNA follows: TGTGCCAGCTCACCACGGACTAGCGGGGGGACCACCACAGATACGCAGTATTTT. Full variable domain (missing parts from reference TRBV18 and TRBJ2-3): NAGVMQNPRHLVRRRGQEARLRCSPMKGHSHVYWYRQLPEEGLKFMVYLQKENIIDESGMPKERFSAEFPKEGPSILRIQQVVRGDSAAYFCASSPRTSGGTTTDTQYFGPGTRLTVL.

J is TRBJ2-7 and V is TRBV11-3; D may be TRBD1 (5 bases). Germline lookup yields CDR1 SGHNT and CDR2 YENEEA. V dropped 0 bases and J dropped 0 bases, with 9 bases sitting between them. The CDR3 extends over 15 amino acids. The CDR3 region is CASSLEDKHSYEQYF. CDR3 coding DNA: TGTGCCAGCAGCTTAGAGGACAAGCACTCCTACGAGCAGTACTTC.

The chain recombines TRBV30 with TRBJ2-2; TRBD1 matches at 8 bases. This CDR3 has 16 amino acids. V shed 2 bases and J 6 bases; nucleotides not matched to a gene: 11. Germline CDR1 is GTSNPN and CDR2 is SVGIG (reference sequence). The CDR3 nucleotides are TGTGCCTGGAGTCCGCGCAGGGGGCCAGGGGCCGGGGAGCTGTTTTTT. This translates into CAWSPRRGPGAGELFF.